This T cell receptor (beta chain) was captured in a study of monozygotic twins with inflammatory bowel disease. For each CDR3 protein, TCRdb gives one entry from its re-call of the 5' RACE reads, without DNA. The sample includes over 200,000 distinct CDR3 sequences. This CDR3 is built from 13 residues. Germline CDR1 reads ENHRY; CDR2 reads SYGVKD. This clonotype was sampled from a human donor with ulcerative colitis or Crohn's disease, or a healthy co-twin of an affected twin (not recorded which). Sequenced: blood. V gene TRBV10-3 combines with J gene TRBJ1-1. The CDR3 sequence is CAITGEENTEAFF.